The T cell receptor beta chain described here comes from a study of blood T cell repertoires in COVID-19. TCRdb keeps only in-frame clones here, not all; method: immunoSEQ multiplex PCR. Of more than 150,000 clones listed, around four fifths are singletons. The TCR originated in a woman aged 30 to 39 with acute or convalescent COVID-19. Material: peripheral blood.

The CDR3 sequence: CASSLEGTAGNTIYF. CDR3 DNA sequence: TGTGCCAGCAGCTTAGAAGGGACTGCAGGAAACACCATATATTTT. This chain connects TRBV7-9 to TRBJ1-3; tentatively, D is TRBD1 (5 bases). The CDR3 runs to 15 residues. Germline assignment: CDR1 SEHNR and CDR2 FQNEAQ (reference sequence). V lost 1 base and J lost 4, with 11 bases in between.